This T cell receptor (beta chain) is drawn from a study of T cell repertoires in aging, cancer and after chemotherapy. Study-wide findings and caveats: Untreated cancer patients had significantly lower blood TCR diversity than age-matched healthy donors.

Regarding this clonotype: The target antigen is unknown.

The length of the CDR3 is 14 residues. The V gene's germline CDR1 is MGHRA and CDR2 YSYEKL. The V and J ends lost 1 base and 4 bases respectively, with 10 bases between them. Amplification of TCR beta used genomic DNA extracted from peripheral blood. A mixed TRB-A/B primer pool amplified rearranged TRB by multiplex touch-down PCR. Using its own MiXCR run on the multiplex PCR reads, TCRdb lists one record per CDR3 protein. In the table there are approximately 5,600 distinct CDR3 sequences, roughly a quarter of which are singletons. The specimen sequenced was blood. V is TRBV4-1 and J is TRBJ1-1, with a tentative D call TRBD1 (6 bases). The receptor's source is a human donor in good health. This CDR3 is CASSQVQGTTEAFF. CDR3 bases: TGCGCCAGCAGCCAAGTACAGGGCACCACTGAAGCTTTCTTT.